Following are 6 T cell receptor beta chains from one sample sequenced in a study of cytomegalovirus exposure and HLA in healthy donors. The PCR contained 60 Vbeta and 13 Jbeta primers. Method: immunoSEQ multiplex PCR; TCRdb's copy keeps in-frame clones and lacks some. The repertoire holds tens of thousands of clones, with over 60% as singletons. Sequencing used PBMCs. The receptors here all came from a middle-aged man in good health and CMV-seropositive.

The chain links TRBV6-5 to TRBJ1-6; TRBD1 aligns across 9 bases. The CDR3 length is 14 residues. V trimming: 5 bases; J trimming: 13 bases; junction bases outside the gene matches: 9. The germline CDR1 and CDR2 sequences are MNHEY and SVGAGI. The CDR3 loop reads CASSGGQGVSPLHF. CDR3 coding DNA: TGTGCCAGCAGTGGGGGACAGGGCGTATCTCCCCTCCACTTT.

This clone was recorded once. The CDR3 loop reads CASSLGDSPYEQYF. Written as DNA, the CDR3 is TGTGCCAGCAGCTTGGGGGACAGTCCCTACGAGCAGTACTTC. This chain links TRBV5-5 with TRBJ2-7; 7 bases line up with TRBD1. This CDR3 region has 14 residues. Germline CDR1 reads SGHKS; CDR2 reads YYEKEE (reference sequence). With V trimmed by 0 bases and J by 2 bases, 2 bases remained unmatched.

The chain is built from TRBV7-3 and TRBJ1-6; the D is unclear. Germline V gives CDR1 SGHTA, CDR2 FQGTGA. The CDR3 extends over 15 amino acids. Trimming removed 4 bases from V and 7 bases from J, with 14 bases in between. CDR3 in DNA: TGTGCCAGCAGCTCTGGCCGCACAAACAATTCACCCCTCCACTTT. This translates into CASSSGRTNNSPLHF. The full variable domain, its missing parts supplied by reference TRBV7-3 and TRBJ1-6, is GAGVSQTPSNKVTEKGKYVELRCDPISGHTALYWYRQSLGQGPEFLIYFQGTGAADDSGLPNDRFFAVRPEGSVSTLKIQRTERGDSAVYLCASSSGRTNNSPLHFGNGTRLTVT.

The chain has TRBV2 and TRBJ1-5, with 8 bases lining up with TRBD1. J was trimmed by 0 bases and V by 5 bases; bases with no gene match: 15. Germline CDR1 SNHLY, CDR2 FYNNEI. This CDR3 comprises 19 residues. This CDR3 reads CASSIHRGVGWDSNQPQHF. The CDR3, as DNA: TGTGCCAGCAGTATTCACAGGGGGGTCGGGTGGGATAGCAATCAGCCCCAGCATTTT.

The chain is built from TRBV4-2 and TRBJ2-7, with TRBD1 identical over 7 bases. Germline trimming cut 1 base from V and 1 base from J; bases unmatched to any gene: 10. Germline CDR1 and CDR2: LGHNA and YNFKEQ. The CDR3 is 17 residues long. The CDR3 loop is CASSQGTERQGSYEQYF. The CDR3 DNA is TGTGCCAGCAGCCAAGGGACAGAGCGACAGGGATCCTACGAGCAGTACTTC.

V usage is TRBV2 and J usage is TRBJ1-2, with 11 bases fitting TRBD1. The CDR3 covers 13 residues. CDR1 is SNHLY, CDR2 FYNNEI, per germline. V shed 8 bases, J shed 8 bases, and the junction held 7 bases outside the gene matches. CDR3 amino acids: CASRDRGIFGYTF. As DNA, the CDR3 is TGTGCCAGCCGGGACAGGGGGATCTTCGGCTACACCTTC.